This T cell receptor (beta chain) was identified during a study of breast tumors, draining lymph nodes, adjacent tissues. V gave up 0 bases and J gave up 8 bases, with 10 bases separating them. This CDR3 has 13 residues. Axillary draining lymph nodes of breast cancer patients supplied the node samples. This clonotype was found many times. In TCRdb, the multiplex PCR reads were re-called with MiXCR into one record per CDR3 protein. The sample lists about 140,000 distinct CDR3 sequences; about 31% were seen once. This clonotype was obtained from a female donor with breast cancer. Some clones in this sample may be carry-over from other donors' samples. This chain uses TRBV12-3 or TRBV12-4 with TRBJ1-2; no clear D gene. The sample comprised axillary lymph node tissue. This CDR3 is CASSLALRIGYTF. DNA for the CDR3: TGTGCCAGCAGTTTAGCGTTAAGGATCGGCTACACCTTC.